This TCR beta chain was recovered during a study of blood T cell repertoires in COVID-19. In this sample, this clone turned up a few times. Assay: immunoSEQ multiplex PCR; the TCRdb copy retains only in-frame clones and omits some. The table includes about 210,000 clones, 70% to 85% detected once. From germline, CDR1 is SGHTA and CDR2 FQGNSA. This CDR3 spans 18 amino acids. V was cut by 3 bases and J by 0 bases, with 18 bases left in between. Sequencing was performed on peripheral blood. The chain combines TRBV7-2 with TRBJ1-3; D gene unclear. The TCR sequence derives from a man between 50 and 59 years old with active or convalescent COVID-19. As DNA, the CDR3 is TGTGCCAGCAGCTTCTTCCCAGGCAGGATTAGCTCTGGAAACACCATATATTTT. This codes for CASSFFPGRISSGNTIYF.